A selection of T cell receptor beta chains follows, all from one sample in a study of blood T cell repertoires in COVID-19. TCRdb's table, derived via immunoSEQ multiplex PCR, lists solely in-frame clones and lacks some. The sample has a few hundred thousand clones, roughly 83% seen once; the top ten hold around 8.9%. Specimen: peripheral blood. These receptors all come from a man of 80 years or more with acute or convalescent COVID-19. The CDR3 runs from the conserved cysteine through the conserved F or W. Fields, in order: CDR3 length, D gene, J gene, V gene, clone size, CDR3 DNA, CDR3 protein. The D gene is left open where the match is weak. Not every row has a clone size; where given, it reads once, few, many or a size class.

12 NA TRBJ2-1 TRBV6-5 NA TGTGCCACCCAGAGACTAGGGAATGAGCAGTTCTTC CATQRLGNEQFF
14 TRBD1 TRBJ1-2 TRBV19 NA TGTGCCAGTAGTAGCTCGGACAGGGCCCGCGGCTACACCTTC CASSSSDRARGYTF
17 TRBD2 TRBJ2-2 TRBV4-1 NA TGCGCCAGCAGCCAAGAACGGACTAGCGGGTCTGGCGGGGAGCTGTTTTTT CASSQERTSGSGGELFF
12 NA TRBJ1-2 TRBV5-1 few TGCGCCAGCAGCCCTGGACAGTTGGGCTACACCTTC CASSPGQLGYTF
13 NA TRBJ1-5 TRBV24-1 NA TGTGCCACCAGTGAAGTGGGAGGGCAGCCCCAGCATTTT CATSEVGGQPQHF
15 TRBD1 TRBJ2-7 TRBV3-1/TRBV3-2 NA TGTGCCAGCAGCCCAGGGGCAGGGGGCCCCTACGAGCAGTACTTC CASSPGAGGPYEQYF
13 NA TRBJ2-1 TRBV10-1 few TGCGCCAGCAGGAGGACAGAGCTTGGTGAGCAGTTCTTC CASRRTELGEQFF
15 TRBD2 TRBJ2-7 TRBV5-1 once TGCGCCAGCAGCTTATTAGCGGGATCTTCCTACGAGCAGTACTTC CASSLLAGSSYEQYF
16 TRBD1 TRBJ2-7 TRBV5-1 NA TGCGCCAGCAGCTTACAGGGGGCGAGCCTCTCCTACGAGCAGTACTTC CASSLQGASLSYEQYF
15 TRBD2 TRBJ2-1 TRBV10-3 NA TGTGCCATCATGAAGCGGGAGGGACCCTACAATGAGCAGTTCTTC CAIMKREGPYNEQFF
14 NA TRBJ1-2 TRBV2 NA TGTGCCAGCAGTGCGGAGGGACGTCTCGCGGGCTACACCTTC CASSAEGRLAGYTF
11 TRBD1 TRBJ1-1 TRBV20-1 NA TGCAGTGCTAGCGACAGGGAGGAGGTTTTCTTT CSASDREEVFF
13 NA TRBJ1-2 TRBV18 NA TGTGCCAGCTCATACGACACGCTCTATGGCTACACCTTC CASSYDTLYGYTF
14 NA TRBJ1-5 TRBV7-9 once TGTGCCAGCAGCCTCGAAGGGGATCTTCAGCCCCAGCATTTT CASSLEGDLQPQHF
13 NA TRBJ1-1 TRBV5-1 NA TGCGCCAGCAGCTTGGACAGGGCATGGAAGGCTTTCTTT CASSLDRAWKAFF
15 TRBD1 TRBJ1-2 TRBV9 NA TGTGCCAGCCAAAGGGGGGACAGGGGTACCTATGGCTACACCTTC CASQRGDRGTYGYTF
14 NA TRBJ2-7 TRBV6-5 NA TGTGCCAGCAGTATCCGGGACAATACCTACGAGCAGTACTTC CASSIRDNTYEQYF
13 TRBD1 TRBJ1-6 TRBV28 NA TGTGCCAGCAGGGGACAGGGTGGGTCACCCCTCCACTTT CASRGQGGSPLHF
14 TRBD1 TRBJ1-2 TRBV18 NA TGTGCCAGCTCACCTCCAGGGGGCGCAGAAGGCTACACCTTC CASSPPGGAEGYTF
20 NA TRBJ1-1 TRBV29-1 NA TGCAGCGTTGAGGCGGCGCCCGTGGTCGAAATGGGCCGGGGGGGCACTGAAGCTTTCTTT CSVEAAPVVEMGRGGTEAFF
14 NA TRBJ1-1 TRBV5-1 NA TGCGCCAGCAGCTTGTCACAGGGAACAATGGAAGCTTTCTTT CASSLSQGTMEAFF
16 NA TRBJ1-2 TRBV19 few TGTGCCAGTAGTATTCGACAGGAGAAAAAGAACTATGGCTACACCTTC CASSIRQEKKNYGYTF
14 NA TRBJ2-1 TRBV7-2 NA TGTGCCAGCAGCTTAGTAGGGGACTCGAGGGCCAAGTTCTTC CASSLVGDSRAKFF
14 TRBD1 TRBJ2-7 TRBV2 NA TGTGCCAGCATGCGGACAGGCGTTTCCTACGAGCAGTACTTC CASMRTGVSYEQYF
15 TRBD2 TRBJ2-5 TRBV3-1/TRBV3-2 NA TGTGCCAGCAGCCAAGGACTAGCGTACCAAGAGACCCAGTACTTC CASSQGLAYQETQYF
14 TRBD2 TRBJ2-7 TRBV6-2/TRBV6-3 once TGTGCCAGCAGTTACGGGGAGGGCCCCTCCGAGCAGTACTTC CASSYGEGPSEQYF
16 TRBD2 TRBJ2-3 TRBV3-1/TRBV3-2 NA TGTGCCAGCAGCCAAATGCGGGGGGGGTTAACAGATACGCAGTATTTT CASSQMRGGLTDTQYF
14 NA TRBJ2-2 TRBV6-5 once TGTGCCAGCACTCGGAGGGTCGGGATCGGGGAGCTGTTTTTT CASTRRVGIGELFF
15 NA TRBJ2-1 TRBV5-1 few TGCGCCAGCAGCTTCGGTCGGGGAAGATACAATGAGCAGTTCTTC CASSFGRGRYNEQFF
18 TRBD1 TRBJ1-5 TRBV5-6 NA TGTGCCAGCAGCGCCGCAGGGGGCCTTTACTATAGCAATCAGCCCCAGCATTTT CASSAAGGLYYSNQPQHF
16 TRBD1 TRBJ2-1 TRBV6-2/TRBV6-3 once TGTGCCAGCAGTTCCGGGACAGGGGGCCCCAACAATGAGCAGTTCTTC CASSSGTGGPNNEQFF
14 TRBD1 TRBJ1-5 TRBV6-2/TRBV6-3 once TGTGCCAGCAGTAGACAGGGTAGCAATCAGCCTCAGCATTTT CASSRQGSNQPQHF
13 TRBD1 TRBJ1-4 TRBV6-5 once TGTGCCAGCAGCACAGGGGGCTATGAAAAACTGTTTTTT CASSTGGYEKLFF
16 TRBD1 TRBJ2-1 TRBV5-4 NA TGTGCCAGCAGCCCACCAACAGGGGCTGCTGTCAATGAGCAGTTCTTC CASSPPTGAAVNEQFF
16 TRBD1 TRBJ2-1 TRBV18 NA TGTGCCAGCTCACCAGGACAGGGGGCCCTGAGGAATGAGCAGTTCTTC CASSPGQGALRNEQFF
11 NA TRBJ2-7 TRBV27 NA TGTGCCAGCAGTTTTAGGGGGGAGCAGTACTTC CASSFRGEQYF
17 TRBD2 TRBJ2-1 TRBV5-1 NA TGCGCCAGCAGCCCAGTGGGCGGGAGGAGCTCCTACAATGAGCAGTTCTTC CASSPVGGRSSYNEQFF
16 TRBD1 TRBJ1-2 TRBV18 NA TGTGCCAGCTCACCTCCTGGGACAGGGGGTCGGTATGGCTACACCTTC CASSPPGTGGRYGYTF
17 TRBD2 TRBJ2-2 TRBV3-1/TRBV3-2 NA TGTGCCAGCAGCCTCCGACTAGCGGGAGGGCCCGGCGGGGAGCTGTTTTTT CASSLRLAGGPGGELFF
14 NA TRBJ1-4 TRBV7-9 NA TGTGCCAGCAGCCCGTACCAGGGAGGTGAAAAACTGTTTTTT CASSPYQGGEKLFF
12 TRBD1 TRBJ1-2 TRBV29-1 few TGCAGCGTCGGACAGGGGAACTATGGCTACACCTTC CSVGQGNYGYTF
16 NA TRBJ2-5 TRBV7-3 NA TGTGCCAGCAGCTTAAATGGGGCCACGTACCAAGAGACCCAGTACTTC CASSLNGATYQETQYF
15 TRBD1 TRBJ2-7 TRBV27 NA TGTGCCAGCAGTTCGATCGGGACAGGGGGCTTCGAGCAGTACTTC CASSSIGTGGFEQYF
14 TRBD1 TRBJ2-7 TRBV10-2 NA TGCGCCAGCAGGGGACAGCAAGATCTCTACGAGCAGTACTTC CASRGQQDLYEQYF
16 NA TRBJ2-7 TRBV14 NA TGTGCCAGCAGCCAAATGGGACTTTTGAGCTCCTACGAGCAGTACTTC CASSQMGLLSSYEQYF
18 NA TRBJ1-4 TRBV7-9 NA TGTGCCAGCAGCTTAGTTATTTCCAGGGGCATTGTCAATGAAAAACTGTTTTTT CASSLVISRGIVNEKLFF
16 NA TRBJ1-3 TRBV10-3 NA TGTGCCATCAGTGAGTCTGCGACAGCTGCTAGAAACACCATATATTTT CAISESATAARNTIYF
16 TRBD1 TRBJ1-6 TRBV28 NA TGTGCCAGCAGTAACGGGGACAGGGGAAATAATTCACCCCTCCACTTT CASSNGDRGNNSPLHF
14 NA TRBJ2-7 TRBV28 once TGTGCCAGCAGAGCGGGACAGGCGAACTACGAGCAGTACTTC CASRAGQANYEQYF
14 TRBD2 TRBJ2-3 TRBV5-1 NA TGCGCCAGCAATCGGGAGGGCCGGTCAGATACGCAGTATTTT CASNREGRSDTQYF
11 NA TRBJ2-1 TRBV24-1 NA TGTGCCACCGGACAATTCGATGAGCAGTTCTTC CATGQFDEQFF
15 TRBD2 TRBJ2-7 TRBV6-5 few TGTGCCAGCAGCCGGACTAGCGGGGGGAACTACGAGCAGTACTTC CASSRTSGGNYEQYF
14 NA TRBJ2-2 TRBV6-1 few TGTGCCAGCAGTGAACAGACTCAAACCGGGGAGCTGTTTTTT CASSEQTQTGELFF
13 NA TRBJ2-7 TRBV5-4 NA TGTGCCAGCAGTTCAACAGGGACCTACGAGCAGTACTTC CASSSTGTYEQYF
12 TRBD1 TRBJ1-5 TRBV28 NA TGTGCCAGCAGCGGGACAGTTCAGCCCCAGCATTTT CASSGTVQPQHF